This T cell receptor beta chain was sequenced during a study of cytomegalovirus exposure and HLA in healthy donors. PCR used 60 Vbeta primers and 13 Jbeta primers. TCRdb keeps only in-frame clones here, not all; method: immunoSEQ multiplex PCR. The sample has 150,000 to 250,000 clones; 65% to 80% are singletons. Worth noting for this clone: Its antigen remains unidentified.

Trimming pared 10 bases from V and 7 bases from J, leaving 20 bases between. Germline CDR1 MDHEN, CDR2 SYDVKM. CDR3 length: 13 amino acids. General study results and limits: Reports described diagnosis of cytomegalovirus status by the classifier as highly specific and sensitive.

Everyone who donated was a healthy bone marrow donor. When sampled, the donors appeared nominally healthy, though they likely had unrecorded immune exposures. V is TRBV28 and J is TRBJ2-7; D is ambiguous. The clonotype originates from a woman in her twenties or thirties in good health and CMV-seropositive. Sequencing was carried out using PBMCs. DNA of the CDR3: TGTGCCACCTCTCGCGAGCGCTGGTCTGAGCAGTACTTC. Its protein is CATSRERWSEQYF.